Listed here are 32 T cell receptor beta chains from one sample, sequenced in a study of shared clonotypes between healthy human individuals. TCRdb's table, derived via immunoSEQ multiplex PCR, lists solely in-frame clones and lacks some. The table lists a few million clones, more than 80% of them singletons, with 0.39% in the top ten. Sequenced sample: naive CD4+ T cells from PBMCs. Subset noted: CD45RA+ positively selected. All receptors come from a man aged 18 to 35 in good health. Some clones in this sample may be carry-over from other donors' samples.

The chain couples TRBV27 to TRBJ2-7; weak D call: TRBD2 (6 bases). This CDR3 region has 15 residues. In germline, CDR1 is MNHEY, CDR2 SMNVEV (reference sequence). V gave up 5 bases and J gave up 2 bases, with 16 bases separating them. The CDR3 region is CASSKGRTTTYEQYF. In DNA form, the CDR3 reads TGTGCCAGCAGTAAGGGGAGGACAACCACCTACGAGCAGTACTTC.

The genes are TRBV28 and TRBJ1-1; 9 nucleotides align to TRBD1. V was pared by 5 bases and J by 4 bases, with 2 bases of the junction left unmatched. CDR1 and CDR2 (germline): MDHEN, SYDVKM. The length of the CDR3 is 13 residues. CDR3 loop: CASSKDRGTEAFF. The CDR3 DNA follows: TGTGCCAGCAGTAAGGACAGGGGCACTGAAGCTTTCTTT.

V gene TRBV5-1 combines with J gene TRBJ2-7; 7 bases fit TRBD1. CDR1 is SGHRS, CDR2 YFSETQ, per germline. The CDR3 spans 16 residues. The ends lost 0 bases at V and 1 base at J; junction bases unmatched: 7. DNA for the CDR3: TGCGCCAGCAGCTTGGGGGTTACCAGGGGGTCCTACGAGCAGTACTTC. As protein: CASSLGVTRGSYEQYF.

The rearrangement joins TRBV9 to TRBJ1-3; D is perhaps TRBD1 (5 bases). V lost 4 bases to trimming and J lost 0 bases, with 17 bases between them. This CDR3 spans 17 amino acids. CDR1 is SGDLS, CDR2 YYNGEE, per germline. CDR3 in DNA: TGTGCCAGCAGCCCCCAGGTGGGGCCTAGCTCTGGAAACACCATATATTTT. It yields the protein CASSPQVGPSSGNTIYF.

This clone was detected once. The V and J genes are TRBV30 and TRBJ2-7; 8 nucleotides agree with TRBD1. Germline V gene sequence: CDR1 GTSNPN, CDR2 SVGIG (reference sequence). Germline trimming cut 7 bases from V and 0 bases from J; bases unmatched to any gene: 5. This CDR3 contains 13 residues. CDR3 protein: CASDRVSSYEQYF. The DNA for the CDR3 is TGTGCCTCGGACAGGGTGAGCTCCTACGAGCAGTACTTC.

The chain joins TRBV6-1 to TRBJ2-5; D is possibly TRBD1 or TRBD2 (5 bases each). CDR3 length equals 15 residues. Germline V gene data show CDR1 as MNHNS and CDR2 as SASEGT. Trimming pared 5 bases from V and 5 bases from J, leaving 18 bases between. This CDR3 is CASSLRTGWGETQYF. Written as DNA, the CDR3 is TGTGCCAGCAGTTTGAGGACGGGATGGGGGGAGACCCAGTACTTC.

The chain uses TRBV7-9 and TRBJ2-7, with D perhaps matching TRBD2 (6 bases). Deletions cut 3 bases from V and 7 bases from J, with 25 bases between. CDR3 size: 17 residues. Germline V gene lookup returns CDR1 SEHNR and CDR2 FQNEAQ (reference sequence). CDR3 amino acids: CASSFHPLGTPGGEQYF. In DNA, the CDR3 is TGTGCCAGCAGCTTTCATCCCCTCGGGACTCCCGGAGGGGAGCAGTACTTC.

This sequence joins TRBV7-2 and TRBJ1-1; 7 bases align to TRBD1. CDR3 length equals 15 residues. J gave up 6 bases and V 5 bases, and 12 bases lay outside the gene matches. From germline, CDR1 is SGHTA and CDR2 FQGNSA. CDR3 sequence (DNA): TGTGCCAGCAGCGCCATGGGACAGCTTTCCTCTGAAGCTTTCTTT. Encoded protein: CASSAMGQLSSEAFF.

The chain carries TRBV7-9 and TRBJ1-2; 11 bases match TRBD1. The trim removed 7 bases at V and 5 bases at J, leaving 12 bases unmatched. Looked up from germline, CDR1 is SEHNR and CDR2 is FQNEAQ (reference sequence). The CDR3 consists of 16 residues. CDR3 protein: CASTPVQDRGRYGYTF. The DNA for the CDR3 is TGTGCCAGCACCCCTGTCCAGGACAGGGGGCGTTATGGCTACACCTTC.

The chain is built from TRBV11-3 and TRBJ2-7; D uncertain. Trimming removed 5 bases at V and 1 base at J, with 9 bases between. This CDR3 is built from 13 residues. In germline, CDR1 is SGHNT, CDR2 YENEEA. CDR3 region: CASSRTGSYEQYF. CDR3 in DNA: TGTGCCAGCAGCCGGACGGGTTCCTACGAGCAGTACTTC. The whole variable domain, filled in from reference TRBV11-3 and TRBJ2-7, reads EAGVVQSPRYKIIEKKQPVAFWCNPISGHNTLYWYLQNLGQGPELLIRYENEEAVDDSQLPKDRFSAERLKGVDSTLKIQPAELGDSAVYLCASSRTGSYEQYFGPGTRLTVT.

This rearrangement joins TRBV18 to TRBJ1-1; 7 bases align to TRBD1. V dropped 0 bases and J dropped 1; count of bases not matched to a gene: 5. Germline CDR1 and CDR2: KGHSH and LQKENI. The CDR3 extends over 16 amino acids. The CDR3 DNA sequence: TGTGCCAGCTCACCACCATCCCACAGGGGGAACACTGAAGCTTTCTTT. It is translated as CASSPPSHRGNTEAFF. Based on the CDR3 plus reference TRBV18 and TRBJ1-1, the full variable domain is NAGVMQNPRHLVRRRGQEARLRCSPMKGHSHVYWYRQLPEEGLKFMVYLQKENIIDESGMPKERFSAEFPKEGPSILRIQQVVRGDSAAYFCASSPPSHRGNTEAFFGQGTRLTVV.

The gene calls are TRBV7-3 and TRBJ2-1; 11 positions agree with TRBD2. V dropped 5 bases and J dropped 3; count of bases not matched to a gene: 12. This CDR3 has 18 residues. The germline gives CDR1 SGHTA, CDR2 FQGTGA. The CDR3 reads CASSLEGLAGALYNEQFF. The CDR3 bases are TGTGCCAGCAGCCTAGAAGGACTAGCGGGCGCCCTCTACAATGAGCAGTTCTTC.

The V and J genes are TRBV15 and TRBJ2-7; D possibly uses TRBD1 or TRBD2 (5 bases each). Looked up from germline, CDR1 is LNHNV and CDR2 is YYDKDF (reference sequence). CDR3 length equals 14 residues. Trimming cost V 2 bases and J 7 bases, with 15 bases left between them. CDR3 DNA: TGTGCCACCAGCAGAAGGGACCCCGGGGTAGAGCAGTACTTC. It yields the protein CATSRRDPGVEQYF. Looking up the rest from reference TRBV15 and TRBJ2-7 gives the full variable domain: DAMVIQNPRYQVTQFGKPVTLSCSQTLNHNVMYWYQQKSSQAPKLLFHYYDKDFNNEADTPDNFQSRRPNTSFCFLDIRSPGLGDTAMYLCATSRRDPGVEQYFGPGTRLTVT.

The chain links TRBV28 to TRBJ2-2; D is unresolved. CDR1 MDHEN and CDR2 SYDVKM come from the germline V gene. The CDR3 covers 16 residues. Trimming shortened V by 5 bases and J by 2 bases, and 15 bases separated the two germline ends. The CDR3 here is CASSRSVERNTGELFF. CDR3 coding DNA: TGTGCCAGCAGTCGCTCGGTGGAGCGTAACACCGGGGAGCTGTTTTTT. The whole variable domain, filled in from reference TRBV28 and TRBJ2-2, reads DVKVTQSSRYLVKRTGEKVFLECVQDMDHENMFWYRQDPGLGLRLIYFSYDVKMKEKGDIPEGYSVSREKKERFSLILESASTNQTSMYLCASSRSVERNTGELFFGEGSRLTVL.

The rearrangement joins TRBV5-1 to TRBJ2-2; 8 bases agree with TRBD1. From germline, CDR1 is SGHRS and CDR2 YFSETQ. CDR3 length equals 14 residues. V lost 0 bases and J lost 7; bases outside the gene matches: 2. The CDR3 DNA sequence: TGCGCCAGCAGCTTGGTGACAGGGGTCGGGGAGCTGTTTTTT. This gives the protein CASSLVTGVGELFF.

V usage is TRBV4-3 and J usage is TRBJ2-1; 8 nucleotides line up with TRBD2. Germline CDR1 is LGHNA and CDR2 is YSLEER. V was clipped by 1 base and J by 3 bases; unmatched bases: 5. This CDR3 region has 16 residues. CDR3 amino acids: CASSQALLAGYNEQFF. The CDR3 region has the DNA TGCGCCAGCAGCCAAGCTCTCCTAGCGGGCTACAATGAGCAGTTCTTC.

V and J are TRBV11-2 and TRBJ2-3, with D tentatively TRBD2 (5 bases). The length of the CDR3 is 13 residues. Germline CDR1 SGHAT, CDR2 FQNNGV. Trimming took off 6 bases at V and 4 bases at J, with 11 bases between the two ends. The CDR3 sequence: CASRGSGADTQYF. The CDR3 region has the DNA TGTGCCAGCAGGGGCTCCGGGGCAGATACGCAGTATTTT.

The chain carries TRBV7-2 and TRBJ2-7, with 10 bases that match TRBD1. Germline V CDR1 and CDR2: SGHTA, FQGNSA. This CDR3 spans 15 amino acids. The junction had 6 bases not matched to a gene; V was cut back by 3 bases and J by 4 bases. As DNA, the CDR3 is TGTGCCAGCAGCTTTCAGACAGGGGGCTCGTACGAGCAGTACTTC. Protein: CASSFQTGGSYEQYF.

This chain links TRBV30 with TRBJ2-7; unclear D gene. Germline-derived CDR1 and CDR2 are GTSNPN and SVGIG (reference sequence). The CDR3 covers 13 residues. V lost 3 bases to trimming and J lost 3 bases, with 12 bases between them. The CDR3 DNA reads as TGTGCCTGGAGCGCCCTGGGCGTCTACGAGCAGTACTTC. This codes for CAWSALGVYEQYF.

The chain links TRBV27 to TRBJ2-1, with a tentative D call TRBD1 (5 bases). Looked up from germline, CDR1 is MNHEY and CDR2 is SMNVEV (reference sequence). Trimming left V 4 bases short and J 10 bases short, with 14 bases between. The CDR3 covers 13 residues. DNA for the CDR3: TGTGCCAGCAGTTCTCTCAGATCAGGGGAGCAGTTCTTC. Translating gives CASSSLRSGEQFF.

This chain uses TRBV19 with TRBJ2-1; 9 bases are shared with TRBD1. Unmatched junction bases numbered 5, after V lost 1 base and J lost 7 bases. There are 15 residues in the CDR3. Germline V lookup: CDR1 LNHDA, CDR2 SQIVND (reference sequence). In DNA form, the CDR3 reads TGTGCCAGTAGTATAGGGACAGGGGTCAATAATGAGCAGTTCTTC. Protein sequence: CASSIGTGVNNEQFF.

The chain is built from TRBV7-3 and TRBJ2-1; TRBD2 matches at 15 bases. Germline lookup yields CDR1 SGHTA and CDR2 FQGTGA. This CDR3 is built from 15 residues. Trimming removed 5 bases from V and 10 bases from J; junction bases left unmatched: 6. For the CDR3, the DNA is TGTGCCAGCAGCCCCGGACTAGCGGGAGGGGGGGAGCAGTTCTTC. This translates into CASSPGLAGGGEQFF.

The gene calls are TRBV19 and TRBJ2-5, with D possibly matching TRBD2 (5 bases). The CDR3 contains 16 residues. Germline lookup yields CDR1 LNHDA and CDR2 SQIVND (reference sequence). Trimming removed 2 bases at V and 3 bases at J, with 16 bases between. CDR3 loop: CASSIRGRRREETQYF. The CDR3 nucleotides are TGTGCCAGTAGTATAAGAGGTAGGAGGCGGGAAGAGACCCAGTACTTC.

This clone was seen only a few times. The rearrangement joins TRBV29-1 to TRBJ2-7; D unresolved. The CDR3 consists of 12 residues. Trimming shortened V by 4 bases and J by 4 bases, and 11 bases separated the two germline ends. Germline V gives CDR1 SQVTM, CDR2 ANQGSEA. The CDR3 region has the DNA TGCAGCGTTGGGGCAGGAAAATACGAGCAGTACTTC. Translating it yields CSVGAGKYEQYF.

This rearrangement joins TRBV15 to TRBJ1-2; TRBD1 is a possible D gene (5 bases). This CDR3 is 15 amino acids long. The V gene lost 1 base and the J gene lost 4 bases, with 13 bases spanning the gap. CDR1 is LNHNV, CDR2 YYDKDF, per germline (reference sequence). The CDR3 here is CATSRVVGGSYGYTF. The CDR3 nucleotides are TGTGCCACCAGCAGAGTTGTGGGGGGGAGCTATGGCTACACCTTC.

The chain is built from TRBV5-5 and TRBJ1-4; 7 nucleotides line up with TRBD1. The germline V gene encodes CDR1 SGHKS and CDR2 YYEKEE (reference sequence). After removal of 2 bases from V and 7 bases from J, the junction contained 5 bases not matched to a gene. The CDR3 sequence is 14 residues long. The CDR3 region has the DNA TGTGCCAGCAGCTTACAGGGGTATCGTGAAAAACTGTTTTTT. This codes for CASSLQGYREKLFF.

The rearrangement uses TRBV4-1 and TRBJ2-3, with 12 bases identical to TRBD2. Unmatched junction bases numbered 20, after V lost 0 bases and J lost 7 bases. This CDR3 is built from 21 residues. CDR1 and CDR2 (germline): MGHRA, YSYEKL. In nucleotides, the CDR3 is TGCGCCAGCAGCCAAGACCCCGTGGTTCTAGCGGGAGGGCCCCGCTTCCATACGCAGTATTTT. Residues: CASSQDPVVLAGGPRFHTQYF.

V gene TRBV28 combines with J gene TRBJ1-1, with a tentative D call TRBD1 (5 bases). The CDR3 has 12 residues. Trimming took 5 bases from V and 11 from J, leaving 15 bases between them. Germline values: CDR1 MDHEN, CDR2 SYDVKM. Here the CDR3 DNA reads TGTGCCAGCAGTGTCCCCGGTGGGGGGGCTTTCTTT. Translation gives CASSVPGGGAFF.

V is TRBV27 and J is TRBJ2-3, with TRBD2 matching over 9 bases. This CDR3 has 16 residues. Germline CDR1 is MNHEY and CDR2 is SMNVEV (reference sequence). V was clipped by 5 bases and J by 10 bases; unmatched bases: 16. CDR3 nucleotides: TGTGCCAGCAGTAAAATTAGCGGGAGTCGATACGGGGCGCAGTATTTT. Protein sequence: CASSKISGSRYGAQYF.

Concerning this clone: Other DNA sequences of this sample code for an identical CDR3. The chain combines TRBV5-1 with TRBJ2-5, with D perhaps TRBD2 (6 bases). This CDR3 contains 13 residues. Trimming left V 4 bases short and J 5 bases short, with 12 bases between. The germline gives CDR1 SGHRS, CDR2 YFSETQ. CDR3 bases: TGCGCCAGCAGCGGAGGGAGTTTGGAGACCCAGTACTTC. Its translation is CASSGGSLETQYF.

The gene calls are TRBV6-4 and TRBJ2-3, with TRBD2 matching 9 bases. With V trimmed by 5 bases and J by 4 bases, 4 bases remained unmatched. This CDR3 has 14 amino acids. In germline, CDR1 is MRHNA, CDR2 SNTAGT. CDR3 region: CASSLGLASDTQYF. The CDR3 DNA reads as TGTGCCAGCAGTCTCGGACTAGCGTCAGATACGCAGTATTTT.

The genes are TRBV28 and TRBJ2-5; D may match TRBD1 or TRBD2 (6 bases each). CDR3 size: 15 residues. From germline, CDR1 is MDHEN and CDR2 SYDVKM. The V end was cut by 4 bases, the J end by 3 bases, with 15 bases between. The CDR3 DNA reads TGTGCCAGCAGTTCCCCGGGGGCGCTTAAAGAGACCCAGTACTTC. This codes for CASSSPGALKETQYF.